The rows below give T cell receptor beta chains drawn from one sample of a study of blood T cell repertoires in COVID-19. The method was immunoSEQ multiplex PCR; TCRdb's version includes in-frame clones alone and lacks a portion of them. The sample lists roughly 100,000 clones, 82% occurring once. The sample taken for sequencing was peripheral blood. The receptors were gathered from an elderly man with acute or convalescent COVID-19. The CDR3 runs from the conserved cysteine through the conserved F or W. D genes are given only for firm matches. Only some rows state a clone size, as once, few, many or a class for expanded clones.

D gene | J gene | V gene | clone size | CDR3 protein | CDR3 DNA
TRBD2 | TRBJ2-1 | TRBV18 | - | CASSPRLAGFNEQFF | TGTGCCAGCTCACCTAGGCTAGCGGGGTTCAATGAGCAGTTCTTC
- | TRBJ2-1 | TRBV3-1/TRBV3-2 | - | CASSQKRAGRLYNEQFF | TGTGCCAGCAGCCAAAAACGAGCTGGCAGACTCTACAATGAGCAGTTCTTC
TRBD1 | TRBJ1-6 | TRBV7-9 | few | CASSAGQTYSPLHF | TGTGCCAGCAGCGCGGGACAGACCTATTCACCCCTCCACTTT
- | TRBJ1-6 | TRBV11-2 | once | CASSLGGYGVNSPLHF | TGTGCCAGCAGCTTAGGAGGGTATGGAGTTAATTCACCCCTCCACTTT
TRBD2 | TRBJ2-1 | TRBV28 | - | CASSLLKGLLSGSNEQFF | TGTGCCAGCAGTTTATTAAAGGGACTATTAAGTGGGAGCAATGAGCAGTTCTTC
- | TRBJ1-1 | TRBV7-2 | - | CASSLISGTEAFF | TGTGCCAGCAGCTTGATATCAGGAACTGAAGCTTTCTTT
TRBD2 | TRBJ2-7 | TRBV5-5 | - | CASSLVGTSGTYEQYF | TGTGCCAGCAGCTTGGTTGGGACTAGCGGGACTTACGAGCAGTACTTC
- | TRBJ2-2 | TRBV30 | few | CAWHLGQTTGELFF | TGTGCCTGGCATCTGGGACAAACCACCGGGGAGCTGTTTTTT
TRBD1 | TRBJ2-7 | TRBV5-1 | - | CASSLASSSRGSYEQYF | TGCGCCAGCAGCTTGGCCTCTTCGTCCAGGGGGTCCTACGAGCAGTACTTC
- | TRBJ2-6 | TRBV28 | few | CASSTNSGANVLTF | TGTGCCAGCAGCACAAACTCTGGGGCCAACGTCCTGACTTTC
TRBD2 | TRBJ2-1 | TRBV6-2/TRBV6-3 | - | CASSPGLAGVTEQFF | TGTGCCAGCAGTCCCGGACTAGCGGGAGTTACTGAGCAGTTCTTC
- | TRBJ2-3 | TRBV9 | - | CASSERGPSTDTQYF | TGTGCCAGCAGTGAACGAGGGCCTAGCACAGATACGCAGTATTTT
- | TRBJ1-3 | TRBV11-2 | - | CASSSSDRVAGNTIYF | TGTGCCAGCAGCTCCTCTGATCGGGTAGCAGGAAACACCATATATTTT
TRBD1 | TRBJ1-1 | TRBV19 | - | CASSTDRGPISTEAFF | TGTGCCAGTAGTACCGACAGGGGGCCGATTAGCACTGAAGCTTTCTTT
- | TRBJ2-2 | TRBV2 | - | CASKGGLGNTGELFF | TGTGCCAGCAAAGGCGGGCTCGGGAACACCGGGGAGCTGTTTTTT
TRBD1 | TRBJ1-2 | TRBV27 | few | CASRRTGESYGYTF | TGTGCCAGCCGCAGGACAGGGGAGTCCTATGGCTACACCTTC
- | TRBJ2-5 | TRBV5-8 | - | CASSLIGPTQETQYF | TGTGCCAGCAGCTTGATTGGGCCAACCCAAGAGACCCAGTACTTC
TRBD1 | TRBJ2-1 | TRBV5-1 | - | CASSLAGDSYNEQFF | TGCGCCAGCAGCTTGGCCGGGGACAGCTACAATGAGCAGTTCTTC
TRBD1 | TRBJ1-1 | TRBV4-1 | few | CASSLRQGDTEAFF | TGCGCCAGCAGCCTCCGACAGGGTGACACTGAAGCTTTCTTT
TRBD2 | TRBJ2-3 | TRBV6-5 | - | CASGGLAGTDTQYF | TGTGCCAGCGGGGGACTAGCCGGGACAGATACGCAGTATTTT
TRBD1 | TRBJ2-7 | TRBV14 | - | CASSQNGQAQYF | TGTGCCAGCAGCCAAAACGGACAGGCGCAGTACTTC
- | TRBJ1-1 | TRBV6-5 | few | CAISKGKKDTEAFF | TGTGCCATCTCCAAGGGGAAAAAGGACACTGAAGCTTTCTTT
- | TRBJ1-4 | TRBV7-2 | - | CASSLIYRAYEKLFF | TGTGCCAGCAGCTTAATATACAGGGCCTATGAAAAACTGTTTTTT
- | TRBJ1-6 | TRBV2 | - | CASRIGGTDNSPLHF | TGTGCCAGCAGAATCGGAGGGACGGATAATTCACCCCTCCACTTT
- | TRBJ2-2 | TRBV11-2 | few | CASSLVETAYTGELFF | TGTGCCAGCAGCTTAGTTGAGACAGCGTACACCGGGGAGCTGTTTTTT
- | TRBJ2-7 | TRBV28 | - | CASSLFGVRYEQYF | TGTGCCAGCAGTTTATTCGGGGTTCGGTACGAGCAGTACTTC
- | TRBJ1-2 | TRBV27 | - | CASSTRQGYGYTF | TGTGCCAGCAGCACCCGACAAGGCTATGGCTACACCTTC
- | TRBJ1-2 | TRBV6-1 | - | CASSEAFYAPGGYTF | TGTGCCAGCAGTGAAGCGTTCTACGCGCCGGGGGGCTACACCTTC
- | TRBJ2-1 | TRBV14 | - | CASSPSPVYNEQFF | TGTGCCAGCAGCCCCTCCCCCGTATACAATGAGCAGTTCTTC
- | TRBJ2-5 | TRBV19 | once | CASSLQGGETQYF | TGTGCCAGTAGTCTCCAGGGAGGAGAGACCCAGTACTTC
TRBD1 | TRBJ2-3 | TRBV15 | - | CATSTRTGGDTQYF | TGTGCCACCAGCACCCGGACAGGTGGAGATACGCAGTATTTT
TRBD1 | TRBJ1-1 | TRBV6-2/TRBV6-3 | medium-sized | CASSPLVDRDAFF | TGTGCCAGCAGTCCCCTGGTGGACAGGGACGCTTTCTTT
- | TRBJ1-2 | TRBV6-5 | - | CASSFGGIYTF | TGTGCCAGCAGTTTCGGAGGGATCTACACCTTC
- | TRBJ1-2 | TRBV30 | - | CAWTFHKGAQDGYTF | TGTGCCTGGACCTTCCATAAGGGAGCGCAGGATGGCTACACCTTC
- | TRBJ2-7 | TRBV3-1/TRBV3-2 | - | CASAQQGISYEQYF | TGTGCCAGCGCACAACAGGGAATCTCCTACGAGCAGTACTTC